This T cell receptor (beta chain) was found in a study of blood T cell repertoires in COVID-19. Study-wide background: Acute and convalescent COVID-19 samples came from the United States, Italy and Spain. T cells, B-cell-depleted T cells, or PBMCs provided the cDNA or gDNA that served as material.

Original processing notes: It was from reference gene primer amplification that nucleated cell counts were estimated. The method was immunoSEQ multiplex PCR; TCRdb's version includes in-frame clones alone and lacks a portion of them. V and J calls and clone size are given by that table; D and trimming were obtained from the DNA. Among over 150,000 clones, roughly 85% were seen once, and the ten largest hold roughly 8.6%. Assignments of participants to cohorts depended upon their own reported clinical history. The germline V gene has CDR1 MDHEN and CDR2 SYDVKM. Trimming at V came to 5 bases and at J to 7 bases, leaving 15 bases not matched to a gene. This CDR3 spans 16 amino acids.

The receptor comes from a woman younger than 35 who had recovered from COVID-19. What was sequenced was PBMCs or T cells enriched from blood (not recorded which). The rearrangement uses TRBV28 and TRBJ1-1; 8 nucleotides align to TRBD1. Here the CDR3 reads CASSHPTGAGKNEAFF. CDR3 sequence (DNA): TGTGCCAGCAGTCATCCGACAGGGGCGGGAAAAAATGAAGCTTTCTTT.